This is a list of T cell receptor beta chains from one sample in a study of identical twins. TCRdb reanalysed the 5' RACE reads using MiXCR and keeps one entry per CDR3 protein. The sample records some 440,000 distinct CDR3 sequences, 24% being singletons. This sample also belongs to another study, concerning T cells expressing NK-cell markers.

The sequenced sample consisted of CD4+ T cells sorted from blood. The receptors were gathered from a woman aged 18-29 years in good health. Both conserved end residues are part of each CDR3. The D gene is left open where the match is weak. Rows may omit the clone size; those that give it use once, few, many or a size class.

>TRBD2|TRBV5-1|TRBJ2-7|few
CASSPLAGAGEQYF
TGCGCCAGCAGCCCCTTAGCGGGAGCCGGCGAGCAGTACTTC
>TRBD1|TRBV24-1|TRBJ2-2|few
CATSDPEGATGELFF
TGTGCCACCAGTGATCCTGAGGGGGCGACCGGGGAGCTGTTTTTT
>TRBD2|TRBV5-1|TRBJ2-1|-
CASSIQLAGAYNEQFF
TGCGCCAGCAGCATACAGCTAGCGGGAGCTTACAATGAGCAGTTCTTC
>-|TRBV14|TRBJ1-1|few
CASSQEGRGPSRFSEAFF
TGTGCCAGCAGCCAAGAGGGAAGGGGCCCCTCGAGGTTCTCTGAAGCTTTCTTT
>-|TRBV6-5|TRBJ1-2|few
CASSYPSEGTGYTF
TGTGCCAGCAGTTACCCCTCCGAGGGCACTGGCTACACCTTC
>TRBD2|TRBV20-1|TRBJ2-7|many
CSAPTSGNSYEQYF
TGCAGTGCTCCGACTAGCGGGAACTCCTACGAGCAGTACTTC
>TRBD1|TRBV25-1|TRBJ2-7|-
CARRRTGLFYEQYF
TGTGCCAGACGCCGGACAGGGTTATTTTACGAGCAGTACTTC
>-|TRBV7-3|TRBJ1-1|few
CASSFLGGYTEAFF
TGTGCCAGCAGCTTCTTGGGGGGTTACACTGAAGCTTTCTTT
>TRBD2|TRBV7-9|TRBJ2-7|-
CASSRDPGLAYEQYF
TGTGCCAGCAGCCGAGACCCGGGACTAGCCTACGAGCAGTACTTC
>TRBD2|TRBV7-8|TRBJ2-7|-
CASSRGASGTYEQYF
TGTGCCAGCAGCCGCGGGGCTAGCGGGACTTACGAGCAGTACTTC
>TRBD2|TRBV20-1|TRBJ2-5|few
CSASDSGRAGETQYF
TGCAGTGCCTCCGATAGCGGGAGGGCCGGGGAGACCCAGTACTTC
>TRBD2|TRBV7-9|TRBJ2-7|-
CASSRLAGGHEQYF
TGTGCCAGCAGCCGACTAGCGGGAGGCCACGAGCAGTACTTC
>-|TRBV6-4|TRBJ2-1|-
CASSEELGAYNEQFF
TGTGCCAGCAGTGAAGAGTTAGGGGCGTACAATGAGCAGTTCTTC
>TRBD1|TRBV27|TRBJ2-7|many
CASSALQGSNEQYF
TGTGCCAGCAGTGCGTTACAGGGGTCTAACGAGCAGTACTTC
>-|TRBV5-1|TRBJ2-6|-
CATRLDGAGANVLTF
TGCGCCACCCGACTTGACGGAGCTGGGGCCAACGTCCTGACTTTC
>TRBD2|TRBV5-1|TRBJ2-1|few
CASSASRAGYNEQFF
TGCGCCAGCAGCGCCAGCCGAGCGGGGTACAATGAGCAGTTCTTC
>-|TRBV5-1|TRBJ2-5|-
CASSFGLTVETQYF
TGCGCCAGCAGTTTCGGTCTCACGGTAGAGACCCAGTACTTC
>-|TRBV20-1|TRBJ2-7|-
CSAARPSSYEQYF
TGCAGTGCGGCCAGGCCCAGCTCCTACGAGCAGTACTTC
>-|TRBV11-3|TRBJ2-3|-
CASSFVRGDTQYF
TGTGCCAGCAGCTTTGTCAGAGGAGATACGCAGTATTTT
>-|TRBV12-3/TRBV12-4|TRBJ1-2|-
CASRKQGNYGYTF
TGTGCCAGCAGAAAACAGGGAAACTATGGCTACACCTTC
>TRBD1|TRBV2|TRBJ1-5|few
CASRVDRERQPQHF
TGTGCCAGCAGGGTGGACAGGGAGCGACAGCCCCAGCATTTT
>TRBD1|TRBV30|TRBJ1-2|-
CAFWSWTGVWGYTF
TGTGCCTTCTGGTCGTGGACAGGGGTATGGGGCTACACCTTC
>TRBD2|TRBV6-5|TRBJ2-1|once
CASSYSFSGRGHEQFF
TGTGCCAGCAGTTACTCGTTTAGCGGGAGAGGGCATGAGCAGTTCTTC
>TRBD1|TRBV7-9|TRBJ2-7|-
CASSLRDRRGYEQYF
TGTGCCAGCAGCCTCCGGGACAGGAGAGGCTACGAGCAGTACTTC
>-|TRBV20-1|TRBJ1-2|-
CSARANYGYTF
TGCAGTGCTAGGGCTAACTATGGCTACACCTTC
>TRBD2|TRBV15|TRBJ2-1|-
CATSGLRYNEQFF
TGTGCCACCTCGGGACTACGGTACAATGAGCAGTTCTTC
>TRBD1|TRBV29-1|TRBJ2-1|-
CSGDRGREQFF
TGCAGCGGGGACAGGGGGCGTGAGCAGTTCTTC
>-|TRBV5-5|TRBJ2-2|-
CAIGPGYTGELFF
TGTGCCATCGGCCCCGGGTACACCGGGGAGCTGTTTTTT
>-|TRBV24-1|TRBJ2-1|-
CAISDFSGSQFF
TGTGCCATCAGTGATTTTTCGGGGAGCCAGTTCTTC
>TRBD1|TRBV20-1|TRBJ1-2|many
CSASPRTGENYGYTF
TGCAGTGCAAGCCCCAGGACAGGGGAAAATTATGGCTACACCTTC
>TRBD2|TRBV20-1|TRBJ2-3|few
CSARDLSSGPFTDTQYF
TGCAGTGCTAGAGATCTTTCTAGCGGGCCCTTCACAGATACGCAGTATTTT
>TRBD1|TRBV7-2|TRBJ2-5|-
CASSRQGQQETQYF
TGTGCCAGCAGTCGACAGGGTCAGCAAGAGACCCAGTACTTC
>-|TRBV6-5|TRBJ1-1|-
CASSYVGRGTTEAFF
TGTGCCAGCAGTTACGTGGGGCGAGGGACCACTGAAGCTTTCTTT
>-|TRBV5-1|TRBJ2-1|few
CASSLANLRDFSSYNEQFF
TGCGCCAGCAGCTTGGCTAATTTAAGGGACTTCAGCTCCTACAATGAGCAGTTCTTC
>TRBD1|TRBV7-2|TRBJ2-7|-
CASSQQGAAYEQYF
TGTGCCAGCAGCCAACAGGGGGCCGCCTACGAGCAGTACTTC
>-|TRBV7-3|TRBJ2-6|few
CASRQVGSGANVLTF
TGTGCCAGCCGTCAAGTGGGCTCTGGGGCCAACGTCCTGACTTTC
>-|TRBV20-1|TRBJ2-1|-
CSASSNRGAIYNEQFF
TGCAGTGCCAGCTCTAACCGGGGGGCGATCTACAATGAGCAGTTCTTC
>TRBD2|TRBV20-1|TRBJ2-7|-
CSARTLSAGGPREQYF
TGCAGTGCTAGAACCCTATCAGCGGGAGGGCCAAGGGAGCAGTACTTC
>-|TRBV27|TRBJ1-1|many
CASSFSGPNTEAFF
TGTGCCAGCAGTTTTTCCGGACCGAACACTGAAGCTTTCTTT
>-|TRBV5-1|TRBJ2-1|few
CASRYMNVDNEQFF
TGCGCCAGCAGGTACATGAACGTCGACAATGAGCAGTTCTTC
>-|TRBV4-2|TRBJ2-6|-
CASSQAEGFGANVLTF
TGTGCCAGCAGCCAAGCCGAGGGATTCGGGGCCAACGTCCTGACTTTC
>TRBD1|TRBV7-9|TRBJ1-5|few
CASGQGGNQPQHF
TGTGCCAGCGGACAGGGGGGGAATCAGCCCCAGCATTTT
>TRBD2|TRBV2|TRBJ2-7|-
CASSPGTSFGEQYF
TGTGCCAGCAGTCCCGGGACTAGTTTTGGCGAGCAGTACTTC
>TRBD1|TRBV29-1|TRBJ1-5|-
CSVRGTGPNQPQHF
TGCAGCGTTAGAGGGACAGGCCCCAATCAGCCCCAGCATTTT
>TRBD1|TRBV28|TRBJ1-2|-
CASRPRLQGDLRYTF
TGTGCCAGCAGACCTCGACTTCAGGGGGACCTTCGCTACACCTTC
>TRBD1|TRBV7-9|TRBJ1-5|-
CASSLTGAHNQPQHF
TGTGCCAGCAGCTTGACAGGGGCCCACAATCAGCCCCAGCATTTT
>-|TRBV2|TRBJ2-1|few
CASSDGYSYNEQFF
TGTGCCAGCAGTGACGGGTACTCCTACAATGAGCAGTTCTTC
>-|TRBV5-6|TRBJ2-3|-
CASRPEGGGDTQYF
TGTGCCAGCCGTCCTGAGGGGGGGGGAGATACGCAGTATTTT
>TRBD1|TRBV20-1|TRBJ1-2|-
CSASRPGGYGYTF
TGCAGTGCTAGCCGTCCAGGGGGCTATGGCTACACCTTC
>TRBD1|TRBV2|TRBJ1-4|-
CARRTGREKLFF
TGTGCCAGAAGGACAGGGCGGGAAAAACTGTTTTTT
>-|TRBV7-9|TRBJ1-1|few
CASSQTRPQITEAFF
TGTGCCAGCAGCCAAACCAGGCCCCAAATTACTGAAGCTTTCTTT
>TRBD2|TRBV6-2/TRBV6-3|TRBJ2-1|few
CASSFSTSGIGQFF
TGTGCCAGCAGTTTCAGTACTAGCGGGATAGGGCAGTTCTTC